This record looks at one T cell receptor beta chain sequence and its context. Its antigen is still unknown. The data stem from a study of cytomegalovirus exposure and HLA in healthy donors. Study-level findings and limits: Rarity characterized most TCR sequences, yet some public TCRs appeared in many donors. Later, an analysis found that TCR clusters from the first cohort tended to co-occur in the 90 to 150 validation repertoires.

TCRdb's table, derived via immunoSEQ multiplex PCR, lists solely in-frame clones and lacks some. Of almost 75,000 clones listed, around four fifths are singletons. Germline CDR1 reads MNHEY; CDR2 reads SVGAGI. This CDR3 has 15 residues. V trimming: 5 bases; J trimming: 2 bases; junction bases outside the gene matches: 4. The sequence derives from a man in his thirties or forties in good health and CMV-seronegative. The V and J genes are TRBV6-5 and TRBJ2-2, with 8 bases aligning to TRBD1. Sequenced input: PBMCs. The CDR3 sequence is CASSRQGPNTGELFF. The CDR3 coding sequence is TGTGCCAGCAGTCGACAGGGGCCAAACACCGGGGAGCTGTTTTTT.